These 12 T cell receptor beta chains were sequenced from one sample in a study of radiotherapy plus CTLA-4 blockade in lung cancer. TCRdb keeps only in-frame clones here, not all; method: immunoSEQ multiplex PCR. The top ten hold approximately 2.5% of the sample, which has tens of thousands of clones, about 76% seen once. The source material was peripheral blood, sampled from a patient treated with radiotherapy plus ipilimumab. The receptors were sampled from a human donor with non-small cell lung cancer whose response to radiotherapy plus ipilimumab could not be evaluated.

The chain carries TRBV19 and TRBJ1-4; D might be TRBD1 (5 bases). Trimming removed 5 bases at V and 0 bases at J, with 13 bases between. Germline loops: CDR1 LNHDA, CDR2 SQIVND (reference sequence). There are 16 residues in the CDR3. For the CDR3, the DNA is TGTGCCAGTAGTCTCGGGGGTGCGGCAACTAATGAAAAACTGTTTTTT. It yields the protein CASSLGGAATNEKLFF.

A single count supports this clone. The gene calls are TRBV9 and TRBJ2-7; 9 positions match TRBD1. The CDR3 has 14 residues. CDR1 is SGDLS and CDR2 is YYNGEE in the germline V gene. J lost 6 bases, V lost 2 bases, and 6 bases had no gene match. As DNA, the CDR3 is TGTGCCAGCAGCGTCCGGGACAGGGTGGTCGAGCAGTACTTC. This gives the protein CASSVRDRVVEQYF.

CDR3 nucleotides: TGTGCCAGCAGCTCAGTCACAGGGTTCATGGGGACCCAGTACTTC. It translates to CASSSVTGFMGTQYF. The chain uses TRBV7-2 and TRBJ2-5, with D perhaps matching TRBD1 (6 bases). The ends were cut back, 4 bases at V and 7 bases at J, with 19 bases in the middle. The CDR3 runs to 15 residues. Per germline, CDR1 SGHTA and CDR2 FQGNSA.

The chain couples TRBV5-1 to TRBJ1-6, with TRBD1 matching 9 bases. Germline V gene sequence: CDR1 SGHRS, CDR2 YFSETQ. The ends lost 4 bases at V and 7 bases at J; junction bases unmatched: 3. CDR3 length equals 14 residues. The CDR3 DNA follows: TGCGCCAGCAGCGCCGGGACAGGGAATTCACCCCTCCACTTT. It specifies CASSAGTGNSPLHF.

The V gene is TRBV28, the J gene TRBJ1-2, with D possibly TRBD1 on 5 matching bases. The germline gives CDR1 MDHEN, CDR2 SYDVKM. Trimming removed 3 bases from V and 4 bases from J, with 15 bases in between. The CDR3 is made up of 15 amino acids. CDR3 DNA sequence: TGTGCCAGCAGTTTCCAGGGCGTCTCCCCCTATGGCTACACCTTC. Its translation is CASSFQGVSPYGYTF.

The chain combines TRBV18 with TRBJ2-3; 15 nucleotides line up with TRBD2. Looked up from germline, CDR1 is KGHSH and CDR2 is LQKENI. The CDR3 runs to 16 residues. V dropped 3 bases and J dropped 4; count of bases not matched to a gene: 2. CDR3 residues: CASSPRTSGGADTQYF. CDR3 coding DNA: TGTGCCAGCTCACCGCGGACTAGCGGGGGGGCAGATACGCAGTATTTT.

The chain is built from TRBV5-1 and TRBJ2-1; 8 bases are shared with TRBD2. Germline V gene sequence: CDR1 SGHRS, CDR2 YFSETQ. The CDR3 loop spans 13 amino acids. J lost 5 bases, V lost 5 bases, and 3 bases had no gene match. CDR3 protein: CASSSGADNEQFF. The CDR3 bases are TGCGCCAGCAGTAGCGGGGCGGACAATGAGCAGTTCTTC.

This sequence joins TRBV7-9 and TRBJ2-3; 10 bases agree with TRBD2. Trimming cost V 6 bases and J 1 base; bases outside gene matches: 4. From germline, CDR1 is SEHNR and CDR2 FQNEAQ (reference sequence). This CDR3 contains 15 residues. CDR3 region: CASSQGLAGTDTQYF. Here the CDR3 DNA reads TGTGCCAGCAGTCAAGGACTAGCGGGCACAGATACGCAGTATTTT.

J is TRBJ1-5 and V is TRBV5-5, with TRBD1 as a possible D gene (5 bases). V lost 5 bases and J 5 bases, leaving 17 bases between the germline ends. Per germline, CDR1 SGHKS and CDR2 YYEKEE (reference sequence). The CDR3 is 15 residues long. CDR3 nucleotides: TGTGCCAGCAGTAGAAAGATCGGGGGGGATCAGCCCCAGCATTTT. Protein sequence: CASSRKIGGDQPQHF.

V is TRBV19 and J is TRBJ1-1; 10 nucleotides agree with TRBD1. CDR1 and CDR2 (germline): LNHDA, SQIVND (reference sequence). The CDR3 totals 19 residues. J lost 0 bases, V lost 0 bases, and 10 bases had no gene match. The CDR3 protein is CASSIDGARTGGLNTEAFF. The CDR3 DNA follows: TGTGCCAGTAGTATAGATGGAGCCCGGACAGGGGGTTTGAACACTGAAGCTTTCTTT. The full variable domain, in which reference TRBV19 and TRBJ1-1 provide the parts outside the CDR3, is DGGITQSPKYLFRKEGQNVTLSCEQNLNHDAMYWYRQDPGQGLRLIYYSQIVNDFQKGDIAEGYSVSREKKESFPLTVTSAQKNPTAFYLCASSIDGARTGGLNTEAFFGQGTRLTVV.

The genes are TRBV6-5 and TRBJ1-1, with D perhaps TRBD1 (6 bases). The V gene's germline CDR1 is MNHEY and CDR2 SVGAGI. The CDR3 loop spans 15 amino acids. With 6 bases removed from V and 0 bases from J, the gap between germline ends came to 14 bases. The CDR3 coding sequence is TGTGCCAGCAGCCCCTCCGGGACACTGAACACTGAAGCTTTCTTT. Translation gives CASSPSGTLNTEAFF.

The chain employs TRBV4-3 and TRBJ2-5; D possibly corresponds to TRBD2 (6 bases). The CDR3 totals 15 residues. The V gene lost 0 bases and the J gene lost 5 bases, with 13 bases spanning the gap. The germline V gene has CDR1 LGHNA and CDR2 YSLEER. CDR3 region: CASSQDARGRETQYF. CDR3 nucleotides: TGCGCCAGCAGCCAAGATGCGCGGGGACGGGAGACCCAGTACTTC.